A selection of T cell receptor beta chains follows, all from one sample in a study of T cell responses to AZD1222 COVID-19 vaccine. TCRdb keeps only in-frame clones here, not all; method: immunoSEQ multiplex PCR. The sample gives about 110,000 clones, roughly 88% of which show up once; roughly 18% is in the top ten. This sample comprised peripheral blood, obtained on day 0 of AZD1222 vaccination. All receptors come from an adult in good health. CDR3s include the opening cysteine and the closing phenylalanine or tryptophan. D genes are given only for firm matches. Some rows have no size entry. The others give once, few or many, or a class for an expanded clone.

d_gene	j_gene	v_gene	abundance	len	CDR3aa	CDR3nt
TRBD2	TRBJ2-1	TRBV7-6	.	17	CASSQDLSGSSYNEQFF	TGTGCCAGCAGCCAGGACCTTAGCGGGAGTTCCTACAATGAGCAGTTCTTC
.	TRBJ2-5	TRBV9	.	15	CASSVVGVAQETQYF	TGTGCCAGCAGCGTAGTTGGAGTAGCCCAAGAGACCCAGTACTTC
.	TRBJ1-1	TRBV10-3	.	12	CASSGVNTEAFF	TGTGCCTCCAGCGGGGTGAACACTGAAGCTTTCTTT
.	TRBJ1-6	TRBV6-6	.	17	CASSPVLGSTGSSPLHF	TGTGCCAGCAGTCCAGTTCTGGGATCCACAGGGAGTTCACCCCTCCACTTT
.	TRBJ1-2	TRBV5-1	.	17	CASSLGHGPTFNYGYTF	TGCGCCAGCAGCTTGGGACATGGACCCACATTTAACTATGGCTACACCTTC
TRBD2	TRBJ2-1	TRBV11-3	few	14	CASSGLAGGNEQFF	TGTGCCAGCTCGGGACTAGCGGGAGGCAATGAGCAGTTCTTC
TRBD1	TRBJ2-1	TRBV10-1	.	18	CASSAPLSPGTGSSEQFF	TGCGCCAGCAGTGCCCCATTATCCCCCGGGACAGGGTCTTCTGAGCAGTTCTTC
TRBD2	TRBJ2-1	TRBV6-5	once	14	CASRTSGTYNEQFF	TGTGCCAGCCGGACTAGCGGGACCTACAATGAGCAGTTCTTC
TRBD1	TRBJ1-5	TRBV18	.	16	CASSPGTGGPFQPQHF	TGTGCCAGCTCCCCCGGGACAGGGGGCCCTTTTCAGCCCCAGCATTTT
TRBD1	TRBJ2-1	TRBV6-2/TRBV6-3	.	13	CASSGQAWSEQFF	TGTGCCAGCAGTGGACAGGCCTGGAGTGAGCAGTTCTTC
.	TRBJ2-1	TRBV13	.	13	CASSLIAKNEQFF	TGTGCCAGCAGCTTAATTGCGAAGAATGAGCAGTTCTTC
.	TRBJ1-2	TRBV2	.	14	CASRADRGVNGYTF	TGTGCCAGCAGAGCGGACAGAGGGGTTAATGGCTACACCTTC
.	TRBJ2-5	TRBV7-3	once	15	CASSEQQGPQETQYF	TGTGCCAGCAGCGAACAACAGGGCCCCCAAGAGACCCAGTACTTC
.	TRBJ2-5	TRBV5-4	once	15	CASSLGGFAQETQYF	TGTGCCAGCAGCTTGGGGGGGTTCGCACAAGAGACCCAGTACTTC
.	TRBJ1-1	TRBV5-1	.	14	CASSLRTASTEAFF	TGCGCCAGCAGCTTGCGTACTGCTTCGACTGAAGCTTTCTTT
.	TRBJ2-7	TRBV12-3/TRBV12-4	.	13	CASSPPGFGEQYF	TGTGCCAGCAGTCCCCCCGGTTTCGGCGAGCAGTACTTC
.	TRBJ2-7	TRBV4-3	.	14	CASSQIGKRHEQYF	TGCGCCAGCAGCCAGATAGGGAAGAGGCACGAGCAGTACTTC
.	TRBJ2-1	TRBV5-4	.	14	CASSRAGAPGEQFF	TGTGCCAGCAGCAGGGCAGGGGCACCCGGAGAGCAGTTCTTC
TRBD2	TRBJ2-1	TRBV6-1	.	12	CASSGAGNEQFF	TGTGCCAGCAGTGGAGCGGGGAATGAGCAGTTCTTC
.	TRBJ2-5	TRBV6-5	.	15	CASSPGPTSQETQYF	TGTGCCAGCAGTCCGGGACCTACCTCCCAAGAGACCCAGTACTTC
.	TRBJ2-3	TRBV6-5	.	16	CASSYARGSSTDTQYF	TGTGCCAGCAGTTACGCACGGGGCAGCTCTACAGATACGCAGTATTTT
TRBD1	TRBJ1-6	TRBV5-6	.	15	CASSLPGQRDSPLHF	TGTGCCAGCAGCTTGCCGGGACAGAGGGATTCACCCCTCCACTTT
.	TRBJ1-1	TRBV3-1/TRBV3-2	few	13	CASRRVSGSEAFF	TGTGCCAGCAGAAGGGTATCGGGGTCGGAAGCTTTCTTT
TRBD1	TRBJ1-6	TRBV11-2	.	15	CASSPHRGPHSPLHF	TGTGCCAGCAGCCCACACAGGGGCCCCCATTCACCCCTCCACTTT
.	TRBJ2-2	TRBV19	.	17	CASSIGRMRGNTGELFF	TGTGCCAGTAGTATAGGCAGGATGAGGGGGAACACCGGGGAGCTGTTTTTT
TRBD1	TRBJ1-3	TRBV6-6	once	16	CASSLSDRVGGNTIYF	TGTGCCAGCAGTCTTTCAGACAGGGTCGGTGGAAACACCATATATTTT
TRBD1	TRBJ1-4	TRBV5-4	.	14	CASSSGTVNEKLFF	TGTGCCAGCAGCTCCGGGACAGTTAATGAAAAACTGTTTTTT
.	TRBJ2-3	TRBV10-3	.	15	CAISEAQVSTDTQYF	TGTGCCATCAGTGAGGCACAGGTGAGCACAGATACGCAGTATTTT
.	TRBJ1-2	TRBV19	.	14	CASTTMDGVYGYTF	TGTGCCAGTACCACCATGGACGGTGTCTATGGCTACACCTTC
.	TRBJ1-1	TRBV13	.	15	CASSLGLQMNTEAFF	TGTGCCAGCAGCTTGGGATTGCAAATGAACACTGAAGCTTTCTTT
TRBD1	TRBJ1-5	TRBV29-1	.	13	CSVRDRPNQPQHF	TGCAGCGTTCGGGACAGGCCGAATCAGCCCCAGCATTTT
.	TRBJ2-2	TRBV6-2/TRBV6-3	.	15	CASSRTPRGTGELFF	TGTGCCAGCAGTCGTACACCTCGGGGCACCGGGGAGCTGTTTTTT
TRBD1	TRBJ1-1	TRBV6-5	.	15	CASSRFGQGNTEAFF	TGTGCCAGCAGCCGTTTTGGACAGGGAAACACTGAAGCTTTCTTT
.	TRBJ2-7	TRBV7-9	.	11	CASSLTYEQYF	TGTGCCAGCAGCTTAACCTACGAGCAGTACTTC
TRBD1	TRBJ2-5	TRBV27	.	14	CASSPRTGKETQYF	TGTGCCAGCAGTCCTCGGACAGGGAAAGAGACCCAGTACTTC
TRBD1	TRBJ2-1	TRBV7-9	.	14	CASSTTDRANEQFF	TGTGCCAGCAGCACCACCGACAGGGCCAATGAGCAGTTCTTC
.	TRBJ2-5	TRBV10-3	.	15	CAISEAGTWQETQYF	TGTGCCATCAGTGAGGCCGGGACATGGCAAGAGACCCAGTACTTC
.	TRBJ1-2	TRBV15	.	15	CATSSGIDPPYGYTF	TGTGCCACCAGCAGCGGTATAGATCCTCCCTATGGCTACACCTTC
.	TRBJ2-7	TRBV5-1	.	16	CASSLNTGQGFGEQYF	TGCGCCAGCAGCTTGAATACGGGTCAGGGGTTCGGCGAGCAGTACTTC
.	TRBJ1-4	TRBV6-2/TRBV6-3	once	15	CASSSRGAYNEKLFF	TGTGCCAGCAGTTCTAGAGGAGCCTATAATGAAAAACTGTTTTTT
TRBD2	TRBJ2-1	TRBV28	.	14	CASSQTGLVDEQFF	TGTGCCAGCAGCCAGACGGGACTAGTCGATGAGCAGTTCTTC
TRBD2	TRBJ2-1	TRBV5-4	few	15	CASSERTSGSHEQFF	TGTGCCAGCAGCGAAAGGACTAGCGGGAGTCATGAGCAGTTCTTC
.	TRBJ1-2	TRBV7-9	.	14	CASSLGQLNYGYTF	TGTGCCAGCAGCTTAGGACAGCTAAACTATGGCTACACCTTC
.	TRBJ1-2	TRBV5-1	.	14	CASSLGIGEYGYTF	TGCGCCAGCAGCTTGGGTATAGGCGAATATGGCTACACCTTC
.	TRBJ2-5	TRBV24-1	.	17	CATSDTDRGRGQETQYF	TGTGCCACCAGTGACACCGACCGGGGGCGGGGCCAAGAGACCCAGTACTTC
.	TRBJ1-1	TRBV4-2	few	13	CASSPDPNTEAFF	TGTGCCAGCAGCCCGGACCCGAACACTGAAGCTTTCTTT
.	TRBJ2-3	TRBV2	.	14	CASTETRGKDTQYF	TGTGCCAGCACTGAGACTAGAGGTAAAGATACGCAGTATTTT
.	TRBJ1-5	TRBV27	few	13	CASSFDGGQPQHF	TGTGCCAGCAGTTTTGATGGGGGTCAGCCCCAGCATTTT
.	TRBJ1-2	TRBV5-4	.	18	CASSLNRSGKRPNYGYTF	TGTGCCAGCAGCTTGAATCGTTCAGGGAAACGGCCCAACTATGGCTACACCTTC
.	TRBJ1-5	TRBV6-8	.	16	CASRKGGNRSNQPQHF	TGTGCCAGCCGCAAGGGAGGGAATCGCAGCAATCAGCCCCAGCATTTT
TRBD2	TRBJ2-1	TRBV13	.	16	CASSLAGSGGVNEQFF	TGTGCCAGCAGCTTAGCTGGTAGCGGGGGGGTGAATGAGCAGTTCTTC
.	TRBJ2-1	TRBV7-3	.	15	CASSLIPRSYNEQFF	TGTGCCAGCAGCTTAATCCCGCGCTCCTACAATGAGCAGTTCTTC
.	TRBJ1-1	TRBV19	many	15	CASSISSQSHTEAFF	TGTGCCAGTAGTATCTCCAGTCAATCGCACACTGAAGCTTTCTTT
TRBD1	TRBJ1-2	TRBV19	.	13	CASSRDRGYGYTF	TGTGCCAGTAGTAGAGACAGGGGCTATGGCTACACCTTC